The sequence of this T cell receptor (beta chain) was determined in a study of T cells in Graves' hyperthyroidism and ophthalmopathy. The overall study: Once the initial diagnosis was made, peripheral blood was obtained before any treatment.

Amplification targeted TCR beta CDR3 regions from RNA transcripts. First-round RT-PCR of the TCR CDR3 relied on the HTBI primer set. TCRdb independently ran MiXCR on the multiplex PCR reads; one entry per CDR3 protein. In the table there are around 700,000 distinct CDR3 sequences, 15% to 20% of which are singletons. This clonotype has at least ten counts. Its specificity is unknown. This CDR3 has 13 residues. CDR1 and CDR2 (germline): MGHRA, YSYEKL. V lost 6 bases and J lost 5, with 13 bases in between. General study points: Most expanded thyroid clonotypes above 0.001 recurred in blood.

Newly diagnosed patients aged 18 to 65 had hyperthyroidism of under 2 months' duration. Researchers barred patients who had uncontrolled infection, other autoimmune disease, pregnancy or lactation. Sequenced input: blood. This TCR derives from a woman aged 45 to 65 with Graves' hyperthyroidism that later progressed to Graves' ophthalmopathy. The chain carries TRBV4-1 and TRBJ1-1; D is unclear. CDR3 in amino acids: CASSFDPGTEAFF. CDR3 sequence (DNA): TGCGCCAGCAGTTTCGATCCGGGAACTGAAGCTTTCTTT.